The 27 T cell receptor beta chains presented below share a single source sample, sequenced in a study of cytomegalovirus exposure and HLA in healthy donors. Sequencing used immunoSEQ multiplex PCR; TCRdb keeps in-frame clones, though not all of them. The sample holds some 90,000 clones; 87% are singletons and the top ten take approximately 6.3%. Sequenced input: PBMCs. The source of these receptors is a man aged 18-30 years in good health and CMV-seropositive.

The table lists this clone with a count of one. The chain recombines TRBV4-2 with TRBJ2-1; D gene unclear. The CDR3 covers 17 residues. The V gene's germline CDR1 is LGHNA and CDR2 YNFKEQ. V was cut by 4 bases and J by 0 bases, with 16 bases left in between. CDR3 loop: CASSPRLLISSYNEQFF. The CDR3 DNA follows: TGTGCCAGCAGCCCCAGGCTTCTCATCAGCTCCTACAATGAGCAGTTCTTC.

The V call is TRBV4-3, the J call TRBJ1-5, with D perhaps TRBD1 (5 bases). Between the trimmed V and J ends, which lost 0 bases and 2 bases, there was a span of 8 bases. Germline assignment: CDR1 LGHNA and CDR2 YSLEER. The length of the CDR3 is 15 residues. The CDR3 DNA sequence: TGCGCCAGCAGCCAAGATGTGACAGGCAATCAGCCCCAGCATTTT. Amino acid sequence: CASSQDVTGNQPQHF.

The chain links TRBV5-4 to TRBJ1-3, with a tentative D call TRBD1 (5 bases). V was trimmed by 2 bases and J by 0 bases, leaving 15 bases between them. Germline assignment: CDR1 SGHNT and CDR2 YYREEE (reference sequence). This CDR3 has 17 amino acids. The CDR3 region has the DNA TGTGCCAGCAGCTTTGGGGGGGGTCAGGGCTCTGGAAACACCATATATTTT. This codes for CASSFGGGQGSGNTIYF.

The rearrangement joins TRBV4-2 to TRBJ2-7; tentatively, D is TRBD2 (6 bases). This CDR3 has 17 amino acids. Germline CDR1 reads LGHNA; CDR2 reads YNFKEQ. V gave up 2 bases and J gave up 2 bases, with 19 bases separating them. The CDR3 nucleotides read TGTGCCAGCAGCCAAAAATGGGACGCGGGACTCCCCTACGAGCAGTACTTC. Translating gives CASSQKWDAGLPYEQYF.

This sequence joins TRBV5-1 and TRBJ2-7; 12 bases map to TRBD1. The CDR3 length is 15 residues. Germline lookup yields CDR1 SGHRS and CDR2 YFSETQ. With V trimmed by 5 bases and J by 5 bases, 8 bases remained unmatched. The CDR3 here is CASSQPGQGADEQYF. CDR3 in DNA: TGCGCCAGCAGTCAACCGGGACAGGGGGCGGACGAGCAGTACTTC.

The chain recombines TRBV7-9 with TRBJ2-1, with D tentatively TRBD2 (6 bases). There are 12 residues in the CDR3. V was pared by 5 bases and J by 8 bases, with 10 bases between. The germline V gene encodes CDR1 SEHNR and CDR2 FQNEAQ (reference sequence). The CDR3 loop is CASSQAGDEQFF. The CDR3 DNA sequence: TGTGCCAGCAGCCAAGCGGGTGATGAGCAGTTCTTC.

This chain uses TRBV5-8 with TRBJ2-3; D is possibly TRBD1 (5 bases). Germline loops: CDR1 SGHTS, CDR2 YDEGEE. V gave up 1 base and J gave up 1 base, with 19 bases separating them. The CDR3 runs 18 residues. CDR3 nucleotides: TGTGCCAGCAGCTTGCTCTCGGTACAGGCCATCGGCACAGATACGCAGTATTTT. Protein product: CASSLLSVQAIGTDTQYF.

V is TRBV5-1 and J is TRBJ2-7, with 8 bases identical to TRBD2. The CDR3 loop spans 16 amino acids. V shed 0 bases and J 3 bases; nucleotides not matched to a gene: 8. The germline V gene has CDR1 SGHRS and CDR2 YFSETQ. In nucleotides, the CDR3 is TGCGCCAGCAGCTTGGGGGTTAGCGGGACCCTCTACGAGCAGTACTTC. This codes for CASSLGVSGTLYEQYF.

This clone was seen a single time. The chain carries TRBV7-6 and TRBJ2-1, with 8 bases aligning to TRBD1. This CDR3 comprises 14 residues. With 1 base clipped from V and 8 bases from J, the junction kept 4 bases outside the gene matches. Germline V gene lookup returns CDR1 SGHVS and CDR2 FNYEAQ. The CDR3 reads CASSLGTGIHEQFF. DNA for the CDR3: TGTGCCAGCAGCTTAGGGACAGGGATCCATGAGCAGTTCTTC.

A few counts support this clone. The gene calls are TRBV2 and TRBJ1-5; TRBD1 is a possible D gene (5 bases). V was clipped by 5 bases and J by 6 bases, with 11 bases between them. The CDR3 totals 13 residues. CDR1 SNHLY and CDR2 FYNNEI come from the germline V gene. This CDR3 reads CASSQGGGQPQHF. CDR3 nucleotide sequence: TGTGCCAGCAGTCAGGGCGGGGGTCAGCCCCAGCATTTT.

The rearrangement joins TRBV4-2 to TRBJ2-7; tentatively, D is TRBD1 (6 bases). CDR1 and CDR2 (germline): LGHNA, YNFKEQ. The germline V and J ends were trimmed by 1 base and 1 base, with 20 bases remaining between them. The CDR3 totals 18 residues. Written as DNA, the CDR3 is TGTGCCAGCAGCCAAGGACCGTCCTCGTCGGGACAATCCTACGAGCAGTACTTC. Residues: CASSQGPSSSGQSYEQYF.

The chain employs TRBV5-8 and TRBJ2-7; perhaps TRBD1 as D (5 bases). The CDR3 consists of 15 residues. Between the trimmed V and J ends, which lost 2 bases and 3 bases, there was a span of 15 bases. Germline values: CDR1 SGHTS, CDR2 YDEGEE. CDR3: CASSFRTLIRYEQYF. The CDR3 coding sequence is TGTGCCAGCAGCTTCCGGACACTTATCCGCTACGAGCAGTACTTC. Using reference TRBV5-8 and TRBJ2-7 for the parts outside the CDR3, the full variable domain is EAGVTQSPTHLIKTRGQQATLRCSPISGHTSVYWYQQALGLGLQFLLWYDEGEERNRGNFPPRFSGRQFPNYSSELNVNALELEDSALYLCASSFRTLIRYEQYFGPGTRLTVT.

This clone was picked up one time. V and J are TRBV7-2 and TRBJ2-3; D is perhaps TRBD2 (5 bases). CDR1 and CDR2 from the germline V gene are SGHTA and FQGNSA. CDR3 length: 13 residues. The V gene lost 6 bases and the J gene lost 8 bases, with 15 bases spanning the gap. CDR3 nucleotide sequence: TGTGCCAGCAGTCCGGACTGGACGGGTACGCAGTATTTT. Protein product: CASSPDWTGTQYF.

The rearrangement joins TRBV4-3 to TRBJ2-2; TRBD1 is a possible D gene (7 bases). V gave up 0 bases and J gave up 4 bases, with 15 bases separating them. The CDR3 covers 17 residues. Per germline, CDR1 LGHNA and CDR2 YSLEER. The CDR3 here is CASSQDSGGGITGELFF. The CDR3 bases are TGCGCCAGCAGCCAAGATTCCGGAGGGGGCATCACCGGGGAGCTGTTTTTT.

This clone was seen only a few times. The gene calls are TRBV5-1 and TRBJ2-7; TRBD1 matches 10 bases. J was trimmed by 6 bases and V by 0 bases; bases with no gene match: 9. The germline gives CDR1 SGHRS, CDR2 YFSETQ. The CDR3 spans 16 residues. CDR3 in amino acids: CASSLVGGRTGGEQYF. The CDR3 region has the DNA TGCGCCAGCAGCTTGGTGGGGGGACGGACAGGGGGCGAGCAGTACTTC.

The rearrangement joins TRBV28 to TRBJ2-1; maybe TRBD2 (6 bases). In germline, CDR1 is MDHEN, CDR2 SYDVKM. V lost 5 bases, J lost 8 bases, and 19 bases lay in between. The CDR3 loop spans 15 amino acids. This chain's CDR3 is CASSVGPGGPYEQFF. The CDR3 DNA reads as TGTGCCAGCAGTGTCGGTCCAGGAGGGCCCTATGAGCAGTTCTTC. Drawing the rest from reference TRBV28 and TRBJ2-1, the complete variable domain is DVKVTQSSRYLVKRTGEKVFLECVQDMDHENMFWYRQDPGLGLRLIYFSYDVKMKEKGDIPEGYSVSREKKERFSLILESASTNQTSMYLCASSVGPGGPYEQFFGPGTRLTVL.

The chain couples TRBV28 to TRBJ2-2, with unresolved D. Trimming took off 5 bases at V and 4 bases at J, with 8 bases between the two ends. From germline, CDR1 is MDHEN and CDR2 SYDVKM. The CDR3 covers 13 residues. DNA of the CDR3: TGTGCCAGCAGTGAGGAACCCACCGGGGAGCTGTTTTTT. Translating gives CASSEEPTGELFF.

The chain employs TRBV28 and TRBJ2-1, with D possibly being TRBD2 (5 bases). The V end lost 8 bases, the J end lost 7 bases, and 21 bases lay between the germline ends. Germline lookup yields CDR1 MDHEN and CDR2 SYDVKM. The length of the CDR3 is 15 residues. The DNA for the CDR3 is TGTGCCAGCCTTCCCGGGTCCACCCCGGGGAATGAGCAGTTCTTC. Its translation: CASLPGSTPGNEQFF.

This chain uses TRBV5-6 with TRBJ1-5; D unclear. V dropped 1 base and J dropped 6 bases, with 8 bases sitting between them. This CDR3 contains 13 residues. Germline V gives CDR1 SGHDT, CDR2 YYEEEE. CDR3 protein: CASSLSFSQPQHF. The DNA of the CDR3 is TGTGCCAGCAGCTTGTCCTTTTCTCAGCCCCAGCATTTT.

This chain joins TRBV7-6 and TRBJ2-3; D possibly corresponds to TRBD1 (6 bases). The V end was cut by 5 bases, the J end by 2 bases, with 20 bases between. Germline values: CDR1 SGHVS, CDR2 FNYEAQ. The CDR3 spans 17 residues. In nucleotides, the CDR3 is TGTGCCAGCAGCCCCCCGGACAGCGTATTTACCACAGATACGCAGTATTTT. Its protein is CASSPPDSVFTTDTQYF.

This clone was counted only a few times. V gene TRBV15 combines with J gene TRBJ1-1; no clear D gene. CDR3 length equals 13 residues. CDR1 and CDR2 from the germline V gene are LNHNV and YYDKDF (reference sequence). V was shortened by 0 bases and J by 2 bases, with 4 bases between the two germline ends. The CDR3 DNA sequence: TGTGCCACCAGCAGAGATCTTAACACTGAAGCTTTCTTT. It is translated as CATSRDLNTEAFF.

V gene TRBV11-2 combines with J gene TRBJ1-5; no firm D call. With 4 bases removed from V and 3 bases from J, the gap between germline ends came to 4 bases. CDR1 SGHAT and CDR2 FQNNGV come from the germline V gene. The CDR3 has 12 residues. The CDR3 nucleotides read TGTGCCAGCAGCTCCCTCAATCAGCCCCAGCATTTT. Protein sequence: CASSSLNQPQHF.

V gene TRBV4-3 combines with J gene TRBJ2-2; 8 nucleotides agree with TRBD1. The CDR3 is 16 amino acids. The J segment lost 3 bases and the V segment lost 1 base, leaving 4 bases of the junction unmatched. Per the germline V gene, CDR1 is LGHNA and CDR2 is YSLEER. The CDR3 sequence is CASSQAQGADTGELFF. CDR3 in DNA: TGCGCCAGCAGCCAAGCTCAGGGGGCTGACACCGGGGAGCTGTTTTTT.

This clone was seen just once. This chain links TRBV9 with TRBJ1-2, with D unresolved. The V end lost 0 bases, the J end lost 6 bases, and 9 bases lay between the germline ends. The CDR3 is 13 amino acids. Germline CDR1 is SGDLS and CDR2 is YYNGEE. The chain's CDR3 is CASSVAPGDGYTF. The CDR3 DNA is TGTGCCAGCAGCGTAGCGCCAGGCGATGGCTACACCTTC.

The rearrangement uses TRBV7-9 and TRBJ2-3, with D maybe TRBD2 (6 bases). The ends were cut back, 4 bases at V and 6 bases at J, with 14 bases in the middle. CDR1 and CDR2 from the germline V gene are SEHNR and FQNEAQ (reference sequence). The CDR3 sequence is 14 residues long. CDR3 DNA: TGTGCCAGCAGCTCCGGGACTGGACGGGATACGCAGTATTTT. It codes for CASSSGTGRDTQYF.

J is TRBJ2-1 and V is TRBV19; D might be TRBD1 (6 bases). This CDR3 contains 17 residues. Germline assignment: CDR1 LNHDA and CDR2 SQIVND (reference sequence). The V end lost 7 bases, the J end lost 2 bases, and 21 bases lay between the germline ends. The CDR3 region has the DNA TGTGCCAGTAAGGACGCTGGACAGCTCGGCCCCTACAATGAGCAGTTCTTC. The encoded protein is CASKDAGQLGPYNEQFF.

The chain uses TRBV5-5 and TRBJ2-7; D possibly corresponds to TRBD2 (5 bases). Germline assignment: CDR1 SGHKS and CDR2 YYEKEE (reference sequence). The CDR3 loop spans 13 amino acids. The V and J ends lost 4 bases and 2 bases respectively, with 10 bases between them. The CDR3 DNA is TGTGCCAGCAGCCTGACTAACCCCTACGAGCAGTACTTC. Translation: CASSLTNPYEQYF.